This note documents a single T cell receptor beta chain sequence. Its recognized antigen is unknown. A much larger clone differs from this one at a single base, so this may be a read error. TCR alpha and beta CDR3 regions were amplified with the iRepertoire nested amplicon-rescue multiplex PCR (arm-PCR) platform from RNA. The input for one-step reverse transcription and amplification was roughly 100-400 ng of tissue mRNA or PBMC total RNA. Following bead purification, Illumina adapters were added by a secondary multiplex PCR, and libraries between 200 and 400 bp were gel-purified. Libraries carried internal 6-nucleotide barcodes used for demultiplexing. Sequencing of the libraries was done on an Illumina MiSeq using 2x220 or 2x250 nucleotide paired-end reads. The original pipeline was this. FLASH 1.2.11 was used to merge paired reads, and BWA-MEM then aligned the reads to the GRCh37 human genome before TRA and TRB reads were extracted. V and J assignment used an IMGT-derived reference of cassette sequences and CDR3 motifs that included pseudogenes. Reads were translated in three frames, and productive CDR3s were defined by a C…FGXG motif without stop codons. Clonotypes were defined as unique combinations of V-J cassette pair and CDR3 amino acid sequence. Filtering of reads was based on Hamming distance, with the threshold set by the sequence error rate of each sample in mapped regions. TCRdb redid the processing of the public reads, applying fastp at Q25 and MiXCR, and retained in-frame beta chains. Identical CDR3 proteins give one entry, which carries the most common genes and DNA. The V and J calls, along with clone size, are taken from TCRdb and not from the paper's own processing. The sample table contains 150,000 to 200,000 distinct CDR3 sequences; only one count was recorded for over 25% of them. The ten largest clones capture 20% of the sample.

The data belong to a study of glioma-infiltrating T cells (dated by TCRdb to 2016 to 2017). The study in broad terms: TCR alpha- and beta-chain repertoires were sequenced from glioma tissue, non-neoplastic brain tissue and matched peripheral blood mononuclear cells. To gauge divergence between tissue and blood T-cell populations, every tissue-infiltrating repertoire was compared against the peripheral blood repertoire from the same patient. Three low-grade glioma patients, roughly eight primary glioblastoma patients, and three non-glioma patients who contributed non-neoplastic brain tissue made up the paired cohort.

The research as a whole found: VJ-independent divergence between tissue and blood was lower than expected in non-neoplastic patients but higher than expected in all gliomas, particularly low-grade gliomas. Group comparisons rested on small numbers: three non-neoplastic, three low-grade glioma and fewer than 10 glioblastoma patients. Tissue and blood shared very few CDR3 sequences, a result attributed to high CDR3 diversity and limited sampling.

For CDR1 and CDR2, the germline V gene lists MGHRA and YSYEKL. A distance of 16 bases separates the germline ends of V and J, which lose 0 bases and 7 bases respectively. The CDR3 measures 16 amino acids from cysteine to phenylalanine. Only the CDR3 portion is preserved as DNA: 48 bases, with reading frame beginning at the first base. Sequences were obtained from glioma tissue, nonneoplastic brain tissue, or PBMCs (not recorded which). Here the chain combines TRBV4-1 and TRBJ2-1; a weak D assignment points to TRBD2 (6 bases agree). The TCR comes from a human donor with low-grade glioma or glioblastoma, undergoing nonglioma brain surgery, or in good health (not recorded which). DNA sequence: TGCGCCAGCAGCCAAGACGATGAGGGAGGTCGGAATGAGCAGTTCTTC. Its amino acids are CASSQDDEGGRNEQFF.